The 17 T cell receptor beta chains listed next were all sequenced from one sample in a study of T cells after yellow fever vaccination. Each CDR3 protein is one row after TCRdb ran MiXCR on the 5' RACE reads. In the table there are about 330,000 distinct CDR3 sequences, about 7.8% of which are singletons. Sequencing used PBMCs, obtained 45 days after the first yellow fever vaccination. These receptors originate from a young man who received the YFV17D yellow fever vaccine.

The V and J genes are TRBV5-1 and TRBJ2-1; 9 positions agree with TRBD1. CDR1 SGHRS and CDR2 YFSETQ come from the germline V gene. The CDR3 has 15 residues. With V trimmed by 0 bases and J by 6 bases, 4 bases remained unmatched. The CDR3 nucleotides are TGCGCCAGCAGCTTGGAGGGACAGGGATTCAATGAGCAGTTCTTC. Amino acids: CASSLEGQGFNEQFF.

The chain recombines TRBV5-5 with TRBJ2-1; tentatively, D is TRBD1 (6 bases). The CDR3 sequence is 13 residues long. The germline gives CDR1 SGHKS, CDR2 YYEKEE (reference sequence). V was shortened by 4 bases and J by 7 bases, with 12 bases between the two germline ends. CDR3 DNA: TGTGCCAGCAGCGACCAGGGGCGGAATGAGCAGTTCTTC. Translation: CASSDQGRNEQFF.

The table lists this clonotype with a few counts. The chain uses TRBV6-2 or TRBV6-3 and TRBJ1-2, with D uncertain. V was cut by 5 bases and J by 2 bases, with 12 bases left in between. The V gene's germline CDR1 is MNHEY and CDR2 SVGEGT. This CDR3 comprises 14 residues. The CDR3 DNA sequence: TGTGCCAGCAGTCCCGTCGGGAGAAACTATGGCTACACCTTC. As protein: CASSPVGRNYGYTF.

This clonotype occurred a few times. The CDR3 spells CASSQDQGYGTGELFF. CDR3 bases: TGTGCCAGCAGCCAAGATCAAGGCTACGGAACCGGGGAGCTGTTTTTT. V usage is TRBV4-2 and J usage is TRBJ2-2; D gene uncertain. In germline, CDR1 is LGHNA, CDR2 YNFKEQ. V was shortened by 0 bases and J by 5 bases, with 13 bases between the two germline ends. The CDR3 length is 16 residues.

This clonotype was picked up a small number of times. This chain uses TRBV20-1 with TRBJ2-3; a possible D gene is TRBD2 (6 bases). Germline CDR1 reads DFQATT; CDR2 reads SNEGSKA (reference sequence). CDR3 length: 15 amino acids. V was shortened by 3 bases and J by 1 base, with 14 bases between the two germline ends. The CDR3 protein is CSARSLGGGTDTQYF. The CDR3 region has the DNA TGCAGTGCTAGGTCGTTGGGCGGGGGCACAGATACGCAGTATTTT.

The chain uses TRBV27 and TRBJ1-5; D call uncertain. The length of the CDR3 is 14 residues. Trimming removed 4 bases at V and 4 bases at J, with 11 bases between. Germline CDR1 and CDR2: MNHEY and SMNVEV (reference sequence). As DNA, the CDR3 is TGTGCCAGCAGTTCGGCCGAGGGTAATCAGCCCCAGCATTTT. It specifies CASSSAEGNQPQHF.

The chain carries TRBV4-1 and TRBJ2-5; 10 nucleotides line up with TRBD2. CDR1 and CDR2 from the germline V gene are MGHRA and YSYEKL. The CDR3 extends over 17 amino acids. Germline trimming cut 1 base from V and 0 bases from J; bases unmatched to any gene: 5. CDR3 sequence (DNA): TGCGCCAGCAGCCAAGCACCCGGACTAGCGGACCAAGAGACCCAGTACTTC. It specifies CASSQAPGLADQETQYF.

This clonotype was detected only a few times. The V call is TRBV20-1, the J call TRBJ1-2, with TRBD1 as a possible D gene (6 bases). Germline V gives CDR1 DFQATT, CDR2 SNEGSKA (reference sequence). The CDR3 runs 13 residues. V dropped 7 bases and J dropped 6 bases, with 18 bases sitting between them. CDR3 region: CSGKVGGHDGYTF. The CDR3 DNA sequence: TGCAGTGGAAAAGTCGGGGGGCACGATGGCTACACCTTC.

This clonotype has more than one count but fewer than ten. This chain joins TRBV19 and TRBJ1-3, with D possibly TRBD1 on 5 matching bases. V lost 8 bases, J lost 4 bases, and 18 bases lay in between. The CDR3 loop spans 15 amino acids. In germline, CDR1 is LNHDA, CDR2 SQIVND (reference sequence). Written as DNA, the CDR3 is TGTGCCAGTGCCTCTCCAGGGAGCGGAGGAAACACCATATATTTT. This encodes CASASPGSGGNTIYF.

This clonotype was observed a handful of times. The V and J genes are TRBV12-3 or TRBV12-4 and TRBJ2-1; 10 nucleotides match TRBD2. There are 15 residues in the CDR3. Trimming removed 6 bases from V and 7 bases from J; junction bases left unmatched: 9. The CDR3 protein is CASRRAGGPGNEQFF. As DNA, the CDR3 is TGTGCCAGCAGACGAGCGGGGGGGCCGGGGAATGAGCAGTTCTTC.

The chain uses TRBV6-1 and TRBJ1-2; D remains unclear. The V gene's germline CDR1 is MNHNS and CDR2 SASEGT. This CDR3 region has 13 residues. V was clipped by 5 bases and J by 4 bases, with 11 bases between them. CDR3 sequence: CASSLLRGYGYTF. In DNA form, the CDR3 reads TGTGCCAGCAGTCTCCTCCGCGGCTATGGCTACACCTTC.

The chain joins TRBV20-1 to TRBJ2-3, with unresolved D. From germline, CDR1 is DFQATT and CDR2 SNEGSKA (reference sequence). The V and J ends lost 0 bases and 2 bases respectively, with 9 bases between them. This CDR3 is built from 14 residues. The CDR3 DNA reads as TGCAGTGCTAGAGATTGGCGGATCACAGATACGCAGTATTTT. Its translation is CSARDWRITDTQYF.

This clonotype was counted between two and nine times. The chain combines TRBV12-3 or TRBV12-4 with TRBJ1-1; D gene uncertain. The CDR3 totals 13 residues. V lost 4 bases and J lost 3, with 9 bases in between. CDR3: CASSSRHDTEAFF. CDR3 nucleotide sequence: TGTGCCAGCAGTTCCCGTCACGACACTGAAGCTTTCTTT.

This clonotype showed up just a few times. The V gene is TRBV13, the J gene TRBJ1-4; perhaps TRBD1 as D (6 bases). The germline V and J ends were trimmed by 4 bases and 8 bases, with 17 bases remaining between them. Germline CDR1 PRHDT, CDR2 FYEKMQ (reference sequence). CDR3 length equals 15 residues. The CDR3 coding sequence is TGTGCCAGCAGCTGGGCGTTGGGGGCCGGGGAAAAACTGTTTTTT. Its protein is CASSWALGAGEKLFF.

In its sample, this clonotype was seen many times. This sequence joins TRBV7-8 and TRBJ2-2, with 9 bases matching TRBD1. CDR1 is SGHVS, CDR2 FQNEAQ, per germline. V was pared by 1 base and J by 6 bases, with 3 bases of the junction left unmatched. The CDR3 is 15 amino acids. CDR3 loop: CASSLGDREAGELFF. DNA for the CDR3: TGTGCCAGCAGCTTAGGGGACAGGGAGGCCGGGGAGCTGTTTTTT.

This clonotype appeared a few times. CDR3 DNA sequence: TGTGCCACCAGTGATCCTACGTCTACGGGGGCCCCAAGGTACGATGAGCAGTTCTTC. It translates to CATSDPTSTGAPRYDEQFF. The V gene is TRBV24-1, the J gene TRBJ2-1; D may correspond to TRBD1 or TRBD2 (6 bases each). The CDR3 is 19 amino acids. V was trimmed by 3 bases and J by 8 bases, leaving 28 bases between them. CDR1 is KGHDR, CDR2 SFDVKD, per germline.

V is TRBV20-1 and J is TRBJ1-5, with D unclear. The CDR3 extends over 14 amino acids. In germline, CDR1 is DFQATT, CDR2 SNEGSKA (reference sequence). Trimming left V 1 base short and J 1 base short, with 8 bases between. CDR3 amino acids: CSARGWISNQPQHF. DNA of the CDR3: TGCAGTGCTAGAGGATGGATAAGCAATCAGCCCCAGCATTTT.